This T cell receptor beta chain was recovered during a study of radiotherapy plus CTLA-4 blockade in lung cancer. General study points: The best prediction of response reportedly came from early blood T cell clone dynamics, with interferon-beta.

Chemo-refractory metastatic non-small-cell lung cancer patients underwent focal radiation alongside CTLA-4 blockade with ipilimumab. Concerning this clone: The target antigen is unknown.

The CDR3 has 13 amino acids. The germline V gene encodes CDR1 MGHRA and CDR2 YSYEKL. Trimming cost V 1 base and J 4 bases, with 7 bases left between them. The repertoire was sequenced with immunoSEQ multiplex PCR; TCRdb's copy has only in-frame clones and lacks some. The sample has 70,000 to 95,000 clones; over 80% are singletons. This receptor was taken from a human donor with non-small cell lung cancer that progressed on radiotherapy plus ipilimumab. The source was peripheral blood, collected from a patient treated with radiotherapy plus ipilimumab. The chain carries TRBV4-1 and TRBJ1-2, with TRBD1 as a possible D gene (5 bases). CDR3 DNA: TGCGCCAGCAGCCAAGGACAGTCCTATGGCTACACCTTC. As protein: CASSQGQSYGYTF.